This TCR beta chain was obtained from a study of shared clonotypes between healthy human individuals. Background on the study: There were three CD4 naive, three CD4 memory, two CD8 naive and one CD8 memory plates per donor.

Trimming at V came to 5 bases and at J to 3 bases, leaving 4 bases not matched to a gene. CDR1 and CDR2 from the germline V gene are LNHDA and SQIVND (reference sequence). This CDR3 has 14 amino acids. The method was immunoSEQ multiplex PCR; TCRdb's version includes in-frame clones alone and lacks a portion of them. The table has over 2 million clones, 95% seen once; the top ten hold under 0.15%. This clone came up a few times. The sample consisted of naive CD4+ T cells sorted from blood. The sample's subset: CD45RA+ positively selected. The TCR sequence derives from a man aged 18 to 35 in good health. The chain combines TRBV19 with TRBJ2-7, with TRBD1 matching 10 bases. CDR3 sequence (DNA): TGTGCCAGTAGTGGAGGACAGGGGGTCTACGAGCAGTACTTC. It translates to CASSGGQGVYEQYF.